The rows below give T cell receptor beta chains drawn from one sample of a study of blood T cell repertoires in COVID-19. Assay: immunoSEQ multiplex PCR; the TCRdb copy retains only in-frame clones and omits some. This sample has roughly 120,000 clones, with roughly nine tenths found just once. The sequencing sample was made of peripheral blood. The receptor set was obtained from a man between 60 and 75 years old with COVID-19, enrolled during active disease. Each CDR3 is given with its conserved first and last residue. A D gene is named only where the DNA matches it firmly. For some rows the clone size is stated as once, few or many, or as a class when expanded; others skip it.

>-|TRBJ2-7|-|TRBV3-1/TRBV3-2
TGTGCCAGCAGCCAAGATAGCCGGTCTACCTACGAGCAGTACTTC
CASSQDSRSTYEQYF
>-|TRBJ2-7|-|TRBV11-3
TGTGCCAGCAGCTTTCCGGAGTTTGGCTACGAGCAGTACTTC
CASSFPEFGYEQYF
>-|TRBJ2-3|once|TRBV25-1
TGTGCCAGCAGTGAAGGAGCGTCCCCCCACACAGATACGCAGTATTTT
CASSEGASPHTDTQYF
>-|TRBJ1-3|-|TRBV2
TGTGCCAGCAGGCGGGAAGGGAGCTCTGGAAACACCATATATTTT
CASRREGSSGNTIYF
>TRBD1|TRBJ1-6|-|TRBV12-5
TGTGCTAGTGGTTTGGGGACAGGGGTGAATTCACCCCTCCACTTT
CASGLGTGVNSPLHF
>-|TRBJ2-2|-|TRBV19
TGTGCCAGTGGCTCAAGCGGTTACACCGGGGAGCTGTTTTTT
CASGSSGYTGELFF
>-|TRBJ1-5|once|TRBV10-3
TGTGCCATCAGACCACAGGAAAATCAGCCCCAGCATTTT
CAIRPQENQPQHF
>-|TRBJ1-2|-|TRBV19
TGTGCCAGTAGTCCGACACTTAACTATGGCTACACCTTC
CASSPTLNYGYTF
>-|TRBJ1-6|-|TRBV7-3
TGTGCCAGCAGCTTAGGCCTGGAGAATTCACCCCTCCACTTT
CASSLGLENSPLHF
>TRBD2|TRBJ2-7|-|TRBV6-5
TGTGCCAGCAGTTACTCGGGGGGACTAGCTCGCGAGCAGTACTTC
CASSYSGGLAREQYF
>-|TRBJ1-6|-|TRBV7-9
TGTGCCAGCAGCTTAGCCCCGGGGGATTCACCCCTCCACTTT
CASSLAPGDSPLHF
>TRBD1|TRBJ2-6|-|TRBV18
TGTGCCAGCCGGTCGGGACAGGGTACGTCTGGGGCCAACGTCCTGACTTTC
CASRSGQGTSGANVLTF
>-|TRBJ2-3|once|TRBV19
TGTGCCAGTAGTATTGCTGGGGGGATAGATACGCAGTATTTT
CASSIAGGIDTQYF
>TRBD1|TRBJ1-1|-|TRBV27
TGTGCCAGCAGTCTACTCGGGACAGGGGGCGCCAGGAACACTGAAGCTTTCTTT
CASSLLGTGGARNTEAFF
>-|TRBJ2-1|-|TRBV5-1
TGCGCCAGCAGCTTGGTTACGGGTGAGCAGTTCTTC
CASSLVTGEQFF
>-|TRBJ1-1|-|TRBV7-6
TGTGCCAGCAGCTTATGGGGAGTGGCTGAAGCTTTCTTT
CASSLWGVAEAFF
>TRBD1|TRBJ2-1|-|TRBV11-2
TGTGCCAGCAGCTCCCGGGACAGGGGTTCGAATGAGCAGTTCTTC
CASSSRDRGSNEQFF
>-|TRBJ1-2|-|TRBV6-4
TGTGCCAGCAGTGGGGAGGGAGGCTATGGCTACACCTTC
CASSGEGGYGYTF
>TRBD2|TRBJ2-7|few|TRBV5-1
TGCGCCAGCAGGCGCTGGACTAGCGGGAGTTCCTACGAGCAGTACTTC
CASRRWTSGSSYEQYF
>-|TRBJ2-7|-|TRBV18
TGTGCCAGCTCACCACTGGCCGAACACTACGAGCAGTACTTC
CASSPLAEHYEQYF
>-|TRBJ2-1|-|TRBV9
TGTGCCAGCAGCGTAGCTTATTACAATGAGCAGTTCTTC
CASSVAYYNEQFF
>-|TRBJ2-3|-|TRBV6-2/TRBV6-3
TGTGCCAGCAGTTACGGCAACACAGATACGCAGTATTTT
CASSYGNTDTQYF
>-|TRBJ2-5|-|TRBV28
TGTGCCAGCAGCTACAGGGCCCAAGAGACCCAGTACTTC
CASSYRAQETQYF
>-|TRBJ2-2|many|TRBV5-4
TGTGCCAGCAGCCGGAGGGGCGGCGGGGAGCTGTTTTTT
CASSRRGGGELFF
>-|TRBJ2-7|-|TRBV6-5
TGTGCCAGCAGTTATGGGACAAACTACGAGCAGTACTTC
CASSYGTNYEQYF
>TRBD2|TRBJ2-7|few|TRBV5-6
TGTGCCAGCAGCTGGACTAGCGGAGACTACGAGCAGTACTTC
CASSWTSGDYEQYF
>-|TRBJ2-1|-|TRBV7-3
TGTGCCAGCAGCTCCGGCAGGAAGGAGCAGTTCTTC
CASSSGRKEQFF
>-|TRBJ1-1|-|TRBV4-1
TGCGCCAGCAGCCTACAACAGGGCGGGAACACTGAAGCTTTCTTT
CASSLQQGGNTEAFF
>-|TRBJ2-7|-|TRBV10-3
TGTGCCATCACTTTGACGGGAAGCTCCTACGAGCAGTACTTC
CAITLTGSSYEQYF
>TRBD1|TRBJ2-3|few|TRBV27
TGTGCCAGCAGTCCCGACAGGGTGGGCACAGATACGCAGTATTTT
CASSPDRVGTDTQYF
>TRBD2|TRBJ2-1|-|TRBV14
TGTGCCAGCAGCCAAGATATAGCGGGAGGGATATACAATGAGCAGTTCTTC
CASSQDIAGGIYNEQFF
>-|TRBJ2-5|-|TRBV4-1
TGCGCCAGCAGCCAAGATTTGGCGACCCAGTACTTC
CASSQDLATQYF
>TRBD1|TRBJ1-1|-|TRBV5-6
TGTGCCAGCAGCCCAGGGACAGTCTATGAAGCTTTCTTT
CASSPGTVYEAFF
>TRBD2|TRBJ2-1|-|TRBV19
TGTGCCAGTACCTCAGACATAGCGGGAGAATCCTACAATGAGCAGTTCTTC
CASTSDIAGESYNEQFF
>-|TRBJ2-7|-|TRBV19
TGTGCCAGTAGAGGACTGGGGGCGGACGAGCAGTACTTC
CASRGLGADEQYF
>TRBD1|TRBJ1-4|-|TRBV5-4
TGTGCCAGCAGCTTATGGAGACAGGGGAATGAAAAACTGTTTTTT
CASSLWRQGNEKLFF
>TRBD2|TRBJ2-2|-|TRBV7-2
TGTGCCAGCACCAGGACTAGCGGGAGGACGGGCACCGGGGAGCTGTTTTTT
CASTRTSGRTGTGELFF
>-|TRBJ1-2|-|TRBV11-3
TGTGCCAGCAGCTTAGATGCCGGGTCTAACTATGGCTACACCTTC
CASSLDAGSNYGYTF
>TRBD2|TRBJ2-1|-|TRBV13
TGTGCCAGCAGCTTAGAGGCCAGCGGGGGCTCCTACAATGAGCAGTTCTTC
CASSLEASGGSYNEQFF
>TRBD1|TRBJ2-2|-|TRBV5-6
TGTGCCAGCAGCGACTACGACAGGGGCGACACCGGGGAGCTGTTTTTT
CASSDYDRGDTGELFF
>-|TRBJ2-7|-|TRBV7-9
TGTGCCAGCAGCTTCGATGGGAGATCCCACGAGCAGTACTTC
CASSFDGRSHEQYF
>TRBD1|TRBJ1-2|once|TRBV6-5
TGTGCCAGCAGTCCTCCACAGGGGGCGAAGGGTGGCTACACCTTC
CASSPPQGAKGGYTF
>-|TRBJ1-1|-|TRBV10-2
TGCGCCAGCACCACGACAGTGAACACTGAAGCTTTCTTT
CASTTTVNTEAFF
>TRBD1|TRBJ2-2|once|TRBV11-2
TGTGCCGCGAGACAGGGAAACACCGGGGAGCTGTTTTTT
CAARQGNTGELFF
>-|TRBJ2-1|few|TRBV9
TGTGCCAGCAGCTCAAGGGGGAGTAATCTAGGCAATGAGCAGTTCTTC
CASSSRGSNLGNEQFF
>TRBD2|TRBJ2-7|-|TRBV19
TGTGCCAGTAGGCCCGGGACTAGCCGCTACGAGCAGTACTTC
CASRPGTSRYEQYF
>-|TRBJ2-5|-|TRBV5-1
TGCGCCAGCAGCTTGGATACAGGGCGAGAGACCCAGTACTTC
CASSLDTGRETQYF
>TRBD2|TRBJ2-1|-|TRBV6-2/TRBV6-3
TGTGCCAGCAGTTACGGGGCGGGAGTCCTCAATGAGCAGTTCTTC
CASSYGAGVLNEQFF
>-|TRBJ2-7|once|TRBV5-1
TGCGCCAGCAGCTTCTTGGGACACACATACGAGCAGTACTTC
CASSFLGHTYEQYF
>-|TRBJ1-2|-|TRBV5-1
TGCGCCAGCAGCTTTTCAGGTGGTGCCTATGGCTACACCTTC
CASSFSGGAYGYTF
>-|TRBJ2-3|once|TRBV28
TGTGCCAGCAGTTCCGACATTGGGGATACGCAGTATTTT
CASSSDIGDTQYF
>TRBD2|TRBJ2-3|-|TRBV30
TGTGCCTGGACCCAAGGGACTAGCGGGAGGACAGATACGCAGTATTTT
CAWTQGTSGRTDTQYF
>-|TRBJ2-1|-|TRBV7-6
TGTGCCAGCAGTCCTGAAGTAGCCGGTAGACCCTACAATGAGCAGTTCTTC
CASSPEVAGRPYNEQFF
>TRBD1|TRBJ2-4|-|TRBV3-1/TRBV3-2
TGTGCCAGCAGTCCTGTGAGAGGGGGCGTGAACATTCAGTACTTC
CASSPVRGGVNIQYF
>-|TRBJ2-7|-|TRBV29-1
TGCAGCGTTTTTGGGACTTCGCATTCCTACGAGCAGTACTTC
CSVFGTSHSYEQYF
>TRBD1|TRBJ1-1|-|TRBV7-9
TGTGCCAGCAGCCCAAATACAGGGGCCCTCACTACTACGTTAGAAGCTTTCTTT
CASSPNTGALTTTLEAFF
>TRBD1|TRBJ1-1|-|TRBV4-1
TGCGCCAGCAGCCAAGATGGGGACAGATCAGCTTTCTTT
CASSQDGDRSAFF
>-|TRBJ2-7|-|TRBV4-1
TGCGCCAGCAGCCAAGAGTACAGGCCGATCTCCTACGAGCAGTACTTC
CASSQEYRPISYEQYF
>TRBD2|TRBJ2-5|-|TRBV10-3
TGTGCCATCAGGGCTAGCGGGAGGACAGAGACCCAGTACTTC
CAIRASGRTETQYF